This record covers a single TCR beta chain. Its antigen is not known. No CMV serostatus was recorded for this donor. The germline gives CDR1 SGHNT, CDR2 YENEEA. The CDR3 consists of 14 residues. V gave up 5 bases and J gave up 6 bases, with 17 bases separating them. Amplification used 60 Vbeta primers and 13 Jbeta primers. How the authors handled the data: In a later analysis, of tens of millions of unique beta chains, some 10 million appeared in at least two donors. The table came from immunoSEQ multiplex PCR; TCRdb's copy has only in-frame clones and leaves some out. For V, J and clone size, that table is used; D and trimming come from the DNA. The table includes some 130,000 clones, roughly 78% detected once. The data are from a study of cytomegalovirus exposure and HLA in healthy donors. Study-wide results and caveats: One cluster of highly shared sequence variants probably arose as a sequencing artifact. Reports state that TCR beta sequences accurately predicted most subjects' HLA-A and HLA-B alleles.

The sequencing input was PBMCs. This chain connects TRBV11-3 to TRBJ2-7, with D perhaps TRBD2 (5 bases). The clonotype was recovered from a young man in good health. The CDR3 region has the DNA TGTGCCAGCAGCCCCAACCTCGGGGATGGCGAGCAGTACTTC. Amino acids: CASSPNLGDGEQYF.